These T cell receptor beta chains were read from a single sample in a study of T-cell memory formation after mild COVID-19. TCRdb recomputed calls from the 5' RACE reads with MiXCR, one row per CDR3 protein. The sample records approximately 490,000 distinct CDR3 sequences, around 21% being singletons. The sequenced material came from PBMCs or a T cell subset sorted from them (not recorded which). All receptors come from an adult woman who had mild COVID-19 (a few samples of this study predate the infection). Cell type and time point are not known. Each CDR3 is given with its conserved first and last residue. The D gene is left open where the match is weak. The size field is filled for only some rows; it gives once, few, many or a size class.

clone_size | j_call | v_call | d_call | cdr3_aa | cdr3_nt
few | TRBJ1-1 | TRBV7-2 | - | CASSNVNRNTEAFF | TGTGCCAGCAGCAACGTCAATAGGAACACTGAAGCTTTCTTT
many | TRBJ2-1 | TRBV7-3 | - | CASSPPTANEQFF | TGTGCCAGCAGCCCACCCACTGCCAATGAGCAGTTCTTC
few | TRBJ2-2 | TRBV20-1 | TRBD2 | CSARRTSGTNTGELFF | TGCAGTGCTCGGAGGACTAGCGGAACGAACACCGGGGAGCTGTTTTTT
- | TRBJ2-1 | TRBV2 | TRBD1 | CASRRQTGDVHEQFF | TGTGCCAGCAGGAGACAGACAGGGGATGTGCATGAGCAGTTCTTC
- | TRBJ2-2 | TRBV5-6 | TRBD1 | CASSMTGELNTGELFF | TGTGCCAGCAGTATGACAGGGGAGCTGAACACCGGGGAGCTGTTTTTT
few | TRBJ2-1 | TRBV2 | - | CASSPTRNSYNEQFF | TGTGCCAGCAGTCCAACTAGAAACTCCTACAATGAGCAGTTCTTC
- | TRBJ2-5 | TRBV7-9 | TRBD2 | CASSQREAQYF | TGTGCCAGCAGCCAACGGGAGGCCCAGTACTTC
few | TRBJ2-1 | TRBV29-1 | - | CSVGKYNEQFF | TGCAGCGTTGGAAAATACAATGAGCAGTTCTTC
- | TRBJ2-1 | TRBV7-9 | - | CASSFIAGEQFF | TGTGCCAGCAGCTTCATAGCTGGTGAGCAGTTCTTC
- | TRBJ1-5 | TRBV2 | - | CASSEEGGRDQPQHF | TGTGCCAGCAGTGAAGAGGGGGGACGGGATCAGCCCCAGCATTTT
- | TRBJ2-3 | TRBV27 | - | CASSLLDETDTQYF | TGTGCCAGCAGTTTATTAGATGAAACAGATACGCAGTATTTT
- | TRBJ1-6 | TRBV27 | - | CASSTSQGVLSPLHF | TGTGCCAGCAGTACCTCACAGGGTGTCTTGTCACCCCTCCACTTT
- | TRBJ1-6 | TRBV6-1 | TRBD1 | CASSDLTTGAYSPLHF | TGTGCCAGCAGTGACCTGACAACAGGGGCCTATTCACCCCTCCACTTT
many | TRBJ2-1 | TRBV6-5 | TRBD2 | CASSYSSGSTGEQFF | TGTGCCAGCAGTTACTCCAGCGGGAGTACGGGGGAGCAGTTCTTC
- | TRBJ2-5 | TRBV7-6 | TRBD2 | CASSRTSGWETQYF | TGTGCCAGCAGCCGGACTAGCGGATGGGAGACCCAGTACTTC
few | TRBJ2-5 | TRBV27 | TRBD2 | CASSWTSGGDRETQYF | TGTGCCAGCAGTTGGACTAGCGGGGGGGACCGGGAGACCCAGTACTTC
- | TRBJ2-1 | TRBV12-3/TRBV12-4 | TRBD1 | CASSKRQGPYNEQFF | TGTGCCAGCAGTAAGCGACAGGGCCCCTACAATGAGCAGTTCTTC
many | TRBJ2-5 | TRBV7-9 | TRBD2 | CASSQGTRETQYF | TGTGCCAGCAGCCAAGGGACTAGGGAGACCCAGTACTTC
few | TRBJ2-7 | TRBV10-3 | - | CAISSPGTMDAYEQYF | TGTGCCATCTCAAGCCCCGGGACAATGGACGCCTACGAGCAGTACTTC
many | TRBJ1-2 | TRBV5-6 | - | CASSLDPGMVGGYTF | TGTGCCAGCAGCTTGGATCCAGGGATGGTCGGGGGCTACACCTTC
few | TRBJ1-1 | TRBV18 | TRBD1 | CASSPGTGWTTEAFF | TGTGCCAGCTCACCCGGGACAGGGTGGACAACTGAAGCTTTCTTT
- | TRBJ1-5 | TRBV12-3/TRBV12-4 | - | CASSLGNLGQPQHF | TGTGCCAGCAGTTTGGGCAATCTGGGGCAGCCCCAGCATTTT
few | TRBJ1-2 | TRBV7-9 | - | CASSLGREGHGYTF | TGTGCCAGCAGCTTGGGCAGGGAGGGGCATGGCTACACCTTC
- | TRBJ2-7 | TRBV18 | TRBD1 | CASSPPTGSSYEQYF | TGTGCCAGCTCACCACCGACAGGGAGCTCCTACGAGCAGTACTTC
few | TRBJ2-1 | TRBV11-2 | - | CASSLEAPIDNEQFF | TGTGCCAGCAGCTTAGAAGCCCCTATCGACAATGAGCAGTTCTTC